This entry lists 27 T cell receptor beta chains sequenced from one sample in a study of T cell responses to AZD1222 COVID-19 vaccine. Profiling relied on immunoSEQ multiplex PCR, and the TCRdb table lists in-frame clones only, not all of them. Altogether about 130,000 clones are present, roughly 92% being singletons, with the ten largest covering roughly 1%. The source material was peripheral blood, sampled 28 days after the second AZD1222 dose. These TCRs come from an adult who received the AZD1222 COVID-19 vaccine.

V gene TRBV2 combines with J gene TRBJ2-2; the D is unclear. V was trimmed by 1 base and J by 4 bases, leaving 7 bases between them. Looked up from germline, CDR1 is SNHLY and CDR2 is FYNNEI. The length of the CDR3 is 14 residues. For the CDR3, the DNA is TGTGCCAGCAGTGAAGTTACTATCACCGGGGAGCTGTTTTTT. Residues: CASSEVTITGELFF.

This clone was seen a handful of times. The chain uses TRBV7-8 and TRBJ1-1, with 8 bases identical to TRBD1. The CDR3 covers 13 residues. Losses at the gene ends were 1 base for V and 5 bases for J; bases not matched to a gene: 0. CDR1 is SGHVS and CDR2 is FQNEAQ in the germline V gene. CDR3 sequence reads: CASSLGDRTEAFF. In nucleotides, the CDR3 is TGTGCCAGCAGCTTAGGGGACAGGACTGAAGCTTTCTTT.

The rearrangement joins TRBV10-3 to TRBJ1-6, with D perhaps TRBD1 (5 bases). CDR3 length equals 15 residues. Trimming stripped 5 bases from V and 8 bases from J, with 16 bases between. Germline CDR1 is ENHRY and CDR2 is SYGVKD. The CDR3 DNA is TGTGCCATCAGTCCCCGGGACGGGATGGATTCACCCCTCCACTTT. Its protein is CAISPRDGMDSPLHF.

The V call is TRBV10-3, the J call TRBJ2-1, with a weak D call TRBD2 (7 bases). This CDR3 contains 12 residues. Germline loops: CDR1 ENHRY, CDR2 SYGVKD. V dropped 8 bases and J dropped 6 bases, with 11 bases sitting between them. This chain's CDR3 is CAIAGASNEQFF. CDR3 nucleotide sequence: TGTGCCATCGCGGGGGCCTCCAATGAGCAGTTCTTC.

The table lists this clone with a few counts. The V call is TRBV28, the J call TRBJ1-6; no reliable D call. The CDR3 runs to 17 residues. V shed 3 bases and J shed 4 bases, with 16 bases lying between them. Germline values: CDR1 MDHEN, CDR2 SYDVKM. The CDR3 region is CASSFSIGYSYNSPLHF. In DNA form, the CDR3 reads TGTGCCAGCAGTTTTTCTATTGGTTATTCTTATAATTCACCCCTCCACTTT.

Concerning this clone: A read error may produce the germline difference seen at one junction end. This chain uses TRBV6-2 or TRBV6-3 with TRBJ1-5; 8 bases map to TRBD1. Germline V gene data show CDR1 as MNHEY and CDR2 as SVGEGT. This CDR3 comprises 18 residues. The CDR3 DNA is TGTGCCAGCAGCCCGGGCGAGAGGACAGGGTTTAGCGATCAGCCCCAGCATTTT. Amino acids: CASSPGERTGFSDQPQHF.

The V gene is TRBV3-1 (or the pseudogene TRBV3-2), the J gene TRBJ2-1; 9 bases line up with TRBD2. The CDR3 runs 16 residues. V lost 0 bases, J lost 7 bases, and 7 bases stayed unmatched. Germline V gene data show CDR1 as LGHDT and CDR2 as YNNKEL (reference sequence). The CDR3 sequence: CASSQEGLAGKNEQFF. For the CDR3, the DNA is TGTGCCAGCAGCCAAGAAGGGCTAGCGGGGAAGAATGAGCAGTTCTTC.

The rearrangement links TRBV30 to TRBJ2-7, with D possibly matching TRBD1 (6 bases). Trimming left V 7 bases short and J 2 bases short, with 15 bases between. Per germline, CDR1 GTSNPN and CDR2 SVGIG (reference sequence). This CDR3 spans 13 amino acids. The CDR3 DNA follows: TGTGCCTCCGAGCAGAGGGGGACCTACGAGCAGTACTTC. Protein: CASEQRGTYEQYF.

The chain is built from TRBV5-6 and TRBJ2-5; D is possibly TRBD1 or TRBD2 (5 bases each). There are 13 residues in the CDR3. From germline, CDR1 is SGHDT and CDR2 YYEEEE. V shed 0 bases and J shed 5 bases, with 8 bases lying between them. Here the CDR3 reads CASSLVGDETQYF. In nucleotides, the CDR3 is TGTGCCAGCAGCTTGGTGGGGGACGAGACCCAGTACTTC.

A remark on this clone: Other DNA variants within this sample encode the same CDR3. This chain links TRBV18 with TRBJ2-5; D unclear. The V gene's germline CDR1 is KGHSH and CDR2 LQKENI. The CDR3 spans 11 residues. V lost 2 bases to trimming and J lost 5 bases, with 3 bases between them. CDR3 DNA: TGTGCCAGCTCACCAGGGGAGACCCAGTACTTC. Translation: CASSPGETQYF.

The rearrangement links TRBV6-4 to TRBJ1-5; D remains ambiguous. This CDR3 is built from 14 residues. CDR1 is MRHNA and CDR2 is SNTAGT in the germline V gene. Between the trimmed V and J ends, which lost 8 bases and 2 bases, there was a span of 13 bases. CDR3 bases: TGTGCCAGCCCACGCGCTGCTTGCAATCAGCCCCAGCATTTT. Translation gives CASPRAACNQPQHF.

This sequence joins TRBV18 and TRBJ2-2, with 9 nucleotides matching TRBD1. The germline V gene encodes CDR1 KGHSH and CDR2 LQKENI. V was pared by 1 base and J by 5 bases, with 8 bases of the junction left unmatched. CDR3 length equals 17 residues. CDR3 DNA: TGTGCCAGCTCACCACTGCCGGGACAGGGAGCAACCGGGGAGCTGTTTTTT. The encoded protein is CASSPLPGQGATGELFF. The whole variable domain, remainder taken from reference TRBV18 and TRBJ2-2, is NAGVMQNPRHLVRRRGQEARLRCSPMKGHSHVYWYRQLPEEGLKFMVYLQKENIIDESGMPKERFSAEFPKEGPSILRIQQVVRGDSAAYFCASSPLPGQGATGELFFGEGSRLTVL.

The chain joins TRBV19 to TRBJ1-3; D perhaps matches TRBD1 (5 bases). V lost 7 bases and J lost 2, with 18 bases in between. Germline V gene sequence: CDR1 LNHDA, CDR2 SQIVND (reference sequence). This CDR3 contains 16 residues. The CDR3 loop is CASTNYNGGAGNTIYF. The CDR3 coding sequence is TGTGCCAGTACAAACTACAACGGGGGAGCTGGAAACACCATATATTTT.

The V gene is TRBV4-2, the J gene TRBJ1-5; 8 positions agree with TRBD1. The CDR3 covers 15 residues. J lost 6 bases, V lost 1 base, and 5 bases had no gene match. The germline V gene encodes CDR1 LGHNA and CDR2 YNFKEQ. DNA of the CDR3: TGTGCCAGCAGCCAAGGGACAGGGACCGTTCAGCCCCAGCATTTT. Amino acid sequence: CASSQGTGTVQPQHF.

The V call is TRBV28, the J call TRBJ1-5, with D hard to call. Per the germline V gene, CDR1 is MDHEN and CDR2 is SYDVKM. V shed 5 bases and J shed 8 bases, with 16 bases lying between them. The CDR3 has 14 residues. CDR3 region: CASSPQPGMEPQHF. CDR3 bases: TGTGCCAGCAGTCCTCAACCGGGGATGGAGCCCCAGCATTTT.

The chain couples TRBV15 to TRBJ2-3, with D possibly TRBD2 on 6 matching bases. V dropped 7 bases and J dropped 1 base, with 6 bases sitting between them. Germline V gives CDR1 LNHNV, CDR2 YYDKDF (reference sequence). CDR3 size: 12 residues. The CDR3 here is CATTGGTDTQYF. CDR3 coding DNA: TGTGCCACCACGGGGGGCACAGATACGCAGTATTTT.

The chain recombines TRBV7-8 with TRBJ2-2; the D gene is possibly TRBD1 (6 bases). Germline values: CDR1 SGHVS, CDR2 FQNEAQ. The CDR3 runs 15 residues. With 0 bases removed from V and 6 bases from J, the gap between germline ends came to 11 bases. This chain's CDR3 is CASSLAHRDPGELFF. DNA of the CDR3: TGTGCCAGCAGCTTAGCTCACAGGGATCCCGGGGAGCTGTTTTTT.

CDR3 loop: CASSLGAQSTEAFF. The CDR3 coding sequence is TGTGCCAGCAGTCTGGGGGCGCAGAGCACTGAAGCTTTCTTT. The chain has TRBV25-1 and TRBJ1-1; possibly TRBD1 for D (6 bases). CDR3 length: 14 amino acids. CDR1 MGHDK and CDR2 SYGVNS come from the germline V gene. V shed 5 bases and J shed 4 bases, with 14 bases lying between them.

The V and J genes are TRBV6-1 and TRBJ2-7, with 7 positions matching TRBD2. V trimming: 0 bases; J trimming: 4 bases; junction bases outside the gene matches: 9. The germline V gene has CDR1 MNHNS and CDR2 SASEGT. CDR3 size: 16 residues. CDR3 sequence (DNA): TGTGCCAGCAGTGAAGCTGAGGGGAGGGCCGGTTACGAGCAGTACTTC. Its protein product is CASSEAEGRAGYEQYF.

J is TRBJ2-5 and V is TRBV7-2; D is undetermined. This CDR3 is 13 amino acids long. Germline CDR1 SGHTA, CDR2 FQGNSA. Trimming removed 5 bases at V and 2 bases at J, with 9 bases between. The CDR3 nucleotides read TGTGCCAGCAGCGCCCAAACTCAAGAGACCCAGTACTTC. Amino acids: CASSAQTQETQYF. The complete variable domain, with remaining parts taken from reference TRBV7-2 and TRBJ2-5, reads GAGVSQSPSNKVTEKGKDVELRCDPISGHTALYWYRQSLGQGLEFLIYFQGNSAPDKSGLPSDRFSAERTGGSVSTLTIQRTQQEDSAVYLCASSAQTQETQYFGPGTRLLVL.

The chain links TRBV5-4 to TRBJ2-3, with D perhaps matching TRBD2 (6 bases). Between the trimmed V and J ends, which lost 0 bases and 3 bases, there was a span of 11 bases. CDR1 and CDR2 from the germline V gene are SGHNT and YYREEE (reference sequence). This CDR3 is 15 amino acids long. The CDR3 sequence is CASSLGPGETDTQYF. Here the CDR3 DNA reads TGTGCCAGCAGCTTGGGCCCGGGAGAGACAGATACGCAGTATTTT.

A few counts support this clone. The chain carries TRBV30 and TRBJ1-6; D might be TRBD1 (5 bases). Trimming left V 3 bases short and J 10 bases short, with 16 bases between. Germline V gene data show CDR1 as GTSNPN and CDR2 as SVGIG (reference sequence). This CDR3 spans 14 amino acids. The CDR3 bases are TGTGCCTGGAGCTTTTGGCAGGGAGACTCACCCCTCCACTTT. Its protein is CAWSFWQGDSPLHF.

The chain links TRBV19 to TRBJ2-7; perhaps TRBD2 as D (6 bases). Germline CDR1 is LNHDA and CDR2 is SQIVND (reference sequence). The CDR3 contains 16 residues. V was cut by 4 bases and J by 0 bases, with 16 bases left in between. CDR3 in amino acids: CASSKAGIAGSYEQYF. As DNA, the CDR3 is TGTGCCAGTAGTAAGGCGGGAATCGCGGGCTCCTACGAGCAGTACTTC.

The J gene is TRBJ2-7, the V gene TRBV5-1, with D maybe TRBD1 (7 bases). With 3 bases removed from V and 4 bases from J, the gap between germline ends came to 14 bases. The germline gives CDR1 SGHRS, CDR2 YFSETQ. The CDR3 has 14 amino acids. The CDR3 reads CASSWGDRGYEQYF. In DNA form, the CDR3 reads TGCGCCAGCAGCTGGGGGGACAGAGGGTACGAGCAGTACTTC.

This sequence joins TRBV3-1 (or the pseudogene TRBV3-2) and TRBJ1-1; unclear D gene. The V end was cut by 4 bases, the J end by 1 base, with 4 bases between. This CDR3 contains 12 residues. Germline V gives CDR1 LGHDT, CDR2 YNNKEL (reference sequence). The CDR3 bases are TGTGCCAGCAGCCCCACGAACACTGAAGCTTTCTTT. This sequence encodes CASSPTNTEAFF.

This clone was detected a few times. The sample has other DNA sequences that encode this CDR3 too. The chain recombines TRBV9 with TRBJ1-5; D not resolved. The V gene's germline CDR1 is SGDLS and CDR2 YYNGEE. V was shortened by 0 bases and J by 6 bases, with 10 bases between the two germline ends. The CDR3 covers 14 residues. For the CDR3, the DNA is TGTGCCAGCAGCGTAGGGGAGGGCCGTCAGCCCCAGCATTTT. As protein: CASSVGEGRQPQHF.

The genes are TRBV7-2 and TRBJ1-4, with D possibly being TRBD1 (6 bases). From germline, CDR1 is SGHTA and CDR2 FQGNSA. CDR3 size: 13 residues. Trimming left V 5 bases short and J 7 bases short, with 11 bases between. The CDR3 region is CASSPQGREKLFF. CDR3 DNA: TGTGCCAGCAGCCCACAGGGACGTGAAAAACTGTTTTTT.